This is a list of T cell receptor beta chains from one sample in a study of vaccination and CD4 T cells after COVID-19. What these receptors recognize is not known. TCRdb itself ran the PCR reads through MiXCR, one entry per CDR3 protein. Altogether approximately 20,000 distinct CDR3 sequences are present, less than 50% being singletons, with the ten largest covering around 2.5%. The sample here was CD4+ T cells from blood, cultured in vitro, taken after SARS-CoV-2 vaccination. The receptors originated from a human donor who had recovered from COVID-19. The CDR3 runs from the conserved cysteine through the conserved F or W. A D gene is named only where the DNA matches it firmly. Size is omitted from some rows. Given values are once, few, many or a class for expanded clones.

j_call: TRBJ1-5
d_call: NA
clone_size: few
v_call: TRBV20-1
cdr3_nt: TGCAGTGCTAGAGATTCTCGGGGCAATCAGCCCCAGCATTTT
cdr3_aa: CSARDSRGNQPQHF

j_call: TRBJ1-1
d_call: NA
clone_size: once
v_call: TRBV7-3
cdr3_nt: TGTGCCAGCAGCCAAGGTGTGGGTTCCACTGAAGCTTTCTTT
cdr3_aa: CASSQGVGSTEAFF

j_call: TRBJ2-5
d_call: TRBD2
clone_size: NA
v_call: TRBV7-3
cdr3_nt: TGTGCCAGCAGCTTAGCTAGCGGGAGCGGTGAGACCCAGTACTTC
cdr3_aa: CASSLASGSGETQYF

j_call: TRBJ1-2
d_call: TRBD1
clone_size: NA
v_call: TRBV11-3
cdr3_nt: TGTGCCAGCAGCTTAGATGGACAGGGGGCTCATGGCTACACCTTC
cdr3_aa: CASSLDGQGAHGYTF

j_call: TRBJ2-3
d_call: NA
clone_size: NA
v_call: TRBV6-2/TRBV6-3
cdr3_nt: TGTGCCAGCAGGGAAGGGTTGCACCCGACAGATACGCAGTATTTT
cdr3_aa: CASREGLHPTDTQYF

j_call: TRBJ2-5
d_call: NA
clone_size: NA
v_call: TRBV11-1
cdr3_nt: TGCGCCAGCAGCTTCACGGACCCAACTCAAGAGACCCAGTACTTC
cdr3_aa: CASSFTDPTQETQYF

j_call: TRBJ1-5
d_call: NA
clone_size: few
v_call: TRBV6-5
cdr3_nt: TGTGCCAGCAGTTATATGGCCTCTAGTCAGCCCCAGCATTTT
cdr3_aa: CASSYMASSQPQHF

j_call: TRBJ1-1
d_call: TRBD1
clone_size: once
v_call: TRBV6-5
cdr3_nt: TGTGCCAGCAGTTTTACCTCGACAGGGGCTGTTGAAGCTTTCTTT
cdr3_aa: CASSFTSTGAVEAFF

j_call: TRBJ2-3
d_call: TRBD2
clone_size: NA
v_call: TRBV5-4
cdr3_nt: TGTGCCAGCAGCTCCGGGACTAGCCATCGGGATACGCAGTATTTT
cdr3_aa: CASSSGTSHRDTQYF

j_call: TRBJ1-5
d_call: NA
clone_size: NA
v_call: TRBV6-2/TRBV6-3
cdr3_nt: TGTGCCAGCAGTTACTCGATGGGGTACAGCAATCAGCCCCAGCATTTT
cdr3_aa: CASSYSMGYSNQPQHF

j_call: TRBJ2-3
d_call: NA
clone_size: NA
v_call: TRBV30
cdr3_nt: TGTGCCTGGAGTGTGAGGCACTGGACAGATACGCAGTATTTT
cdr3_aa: CAWSVRHWTDTQYF

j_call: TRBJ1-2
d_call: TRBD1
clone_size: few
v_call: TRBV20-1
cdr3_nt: TGCAGTGCTAGAGGCATAGGGACAGGGGGAGGGCTTGGCTATGGCTACACCTTC
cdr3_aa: CSARGIGTGGGLGYGYTF

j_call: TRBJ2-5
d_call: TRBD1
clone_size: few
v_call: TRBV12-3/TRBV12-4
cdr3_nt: TGTGCCAGCAGTTTAGCGCTAGTGTTGGGGGACAGGGGTTCTGAGACCCAGTACTTC
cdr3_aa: CASSLALVLGDRGSETQYF

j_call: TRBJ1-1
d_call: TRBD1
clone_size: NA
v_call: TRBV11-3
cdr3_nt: TGTGCCAGCAGCTTAGATCAAATTTTGGGACAGGGCTTCACTGAAGCTTTCTTT
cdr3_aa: CASSLDQILGQGFTEAFF

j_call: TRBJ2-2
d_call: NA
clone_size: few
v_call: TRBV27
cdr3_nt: TGTGCCACAAAGCCGGGGCGGGGGCGCGGCACCGGGGAGCTGTTTTTT
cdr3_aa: CATKPGRGRGTGELFF

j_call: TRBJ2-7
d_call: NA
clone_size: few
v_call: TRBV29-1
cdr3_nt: TGCAGCGTTGAATCCCCAGGGGGGATCGAGCAGTACTTC
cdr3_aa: CSVESPGGIEQYF

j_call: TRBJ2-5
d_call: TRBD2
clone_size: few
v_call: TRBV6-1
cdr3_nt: TGTGCCAGCAGTGATAGTCTAGCGGTCGAGACCCAGTACTTC
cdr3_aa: CASSDSLAVETQYF

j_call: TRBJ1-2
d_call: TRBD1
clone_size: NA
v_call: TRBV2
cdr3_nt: TGTGCCAGCAGTGAGAATAGGGGACAGGGTGGCTATGGCTACACCTTC
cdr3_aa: CASSENRGQGGYGYTF

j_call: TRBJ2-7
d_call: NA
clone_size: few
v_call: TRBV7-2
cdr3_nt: TGTGCCAGCAGCCCAACCCCGTTTTTCTACGAGCAGTACTTC
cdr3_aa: CASSPTPFFYEQYF

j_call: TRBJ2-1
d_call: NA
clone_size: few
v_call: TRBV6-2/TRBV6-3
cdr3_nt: TGTGCCAGCATCGGGACCCCCGCGGGCTACAATGAGCAGTTCTTC
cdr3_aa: CASIGTPAGYNEQFF

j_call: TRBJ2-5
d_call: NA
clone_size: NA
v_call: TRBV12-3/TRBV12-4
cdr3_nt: TGTGCCAGCAAACAGGCTGGAGAGACCCAGTACTTC
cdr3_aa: CASKQAGETQYF

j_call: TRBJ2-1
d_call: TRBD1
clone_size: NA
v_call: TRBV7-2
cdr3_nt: TGTGCCAGCAGCTTAGTAGGGCCAGGGGGCAGACAGTTCTTC
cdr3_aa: CASSLVGPGGRQFF

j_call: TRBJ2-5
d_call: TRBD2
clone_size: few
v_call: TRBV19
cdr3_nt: TGTGCCACCAAGGCTAGCGGTGCTGAGACCCAGTACTTC
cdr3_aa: CATKASGAETQYF

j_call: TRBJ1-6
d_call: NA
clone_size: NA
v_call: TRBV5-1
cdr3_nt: TGCGCCAGCAGCTTGGAAGGGGGACGCTTTTCCCCCCTCCACTTT
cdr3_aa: CASSLEGGRFSPLHF

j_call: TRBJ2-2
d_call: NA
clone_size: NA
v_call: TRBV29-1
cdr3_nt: TGCAGCGTCCGTCGGGGCCCGAGTACCGGGGAGCTGTTTTTT
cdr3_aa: CSVRRGPSTGELFF

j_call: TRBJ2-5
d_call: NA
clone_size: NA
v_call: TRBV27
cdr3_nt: TGTGCCAGCAGAGCCGGGAAAACAGAGACCCAGTACTTC
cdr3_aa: CASRAGKTETQYF

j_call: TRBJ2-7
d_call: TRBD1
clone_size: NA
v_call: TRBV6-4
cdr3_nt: TGTGCCAGCAGTGACAGGGGGCAAAACGAGCAGTACTTC
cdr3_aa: CASSDRGQNEQYF

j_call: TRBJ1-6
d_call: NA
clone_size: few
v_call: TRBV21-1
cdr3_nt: TGTGCCAGCAGCCGTGGGGACAGACGTTCACCCCTCCACTTT
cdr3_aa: CASSRGDRRSPLHF

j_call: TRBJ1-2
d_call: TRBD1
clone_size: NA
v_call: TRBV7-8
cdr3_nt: TGTGCCAGCAGCTTAAGCCGGACAGGGGAGAAAAGCTATGGCTACACCTTC
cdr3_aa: CASSLSRTGEKSYGYTF

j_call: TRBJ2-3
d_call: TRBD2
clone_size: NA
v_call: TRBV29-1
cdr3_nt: TGCAGCGTTGGTGGTAGCGGGGGCCGCACAGATACGCAGTATTTT
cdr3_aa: CSVGGSGGRTDTQYF

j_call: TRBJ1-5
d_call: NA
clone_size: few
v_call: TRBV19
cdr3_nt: TGTGCCAGTAGAACAGGGTTTCTCAGTCAGCCCCAGCATTTT
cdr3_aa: CASRTGFLSQPQHF

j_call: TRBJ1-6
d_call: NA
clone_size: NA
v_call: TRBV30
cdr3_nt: TGTGCCTGGACCGCCGGTCGGGGTTATAATTCACCCCTCCACTTT
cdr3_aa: CAWTAGRGYNSPLHF

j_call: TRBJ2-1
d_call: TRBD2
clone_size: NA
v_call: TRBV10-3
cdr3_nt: TGTGCCATCAGTGGCACGACTAGCGGGAGAGAAGGGGAGCAGTTCTTC
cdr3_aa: CAISGTTSGREGEQFF

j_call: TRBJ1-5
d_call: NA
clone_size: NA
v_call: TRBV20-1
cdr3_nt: TGCAGTGCCGAAATGGGGGGGCGAATGGATCAGCCCCAGCATTTT
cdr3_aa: CSAEMGGRMDQPQHF

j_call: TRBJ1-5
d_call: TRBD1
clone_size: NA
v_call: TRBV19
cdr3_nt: TGTGCCAGTATCGGACAGGGGAATCAGCCCCAGCATTTT
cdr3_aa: CASIGQGNQPQHF

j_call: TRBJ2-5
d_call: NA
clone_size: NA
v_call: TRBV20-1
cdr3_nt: TGCAGTGCCATGATCCTGGATGGGATTATCGACAGTCATCAAGAGACCCAGTACTTC
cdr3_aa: CSAMILDGIIDSHQETQYF

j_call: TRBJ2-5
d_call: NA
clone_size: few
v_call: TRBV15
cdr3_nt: TGTGCCACCAGCAGGGTAGAAATGGAGACCCAGTACTTC
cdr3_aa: CATSRVEMETQYF

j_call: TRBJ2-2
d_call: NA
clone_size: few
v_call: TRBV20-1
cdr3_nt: TGCAGTGTCGCAAGCACCGGGGAGCTGTTTTTT
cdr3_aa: CSVASTGELFF

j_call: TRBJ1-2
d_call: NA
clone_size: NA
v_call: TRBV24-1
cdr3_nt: TGTGCCACCAGTGCTGGGACACCTCCCTATGGCTACACCTTC
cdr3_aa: CATSAGTPPYGYTF

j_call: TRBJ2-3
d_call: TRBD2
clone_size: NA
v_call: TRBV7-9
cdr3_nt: TGTGCCAGCAGCAGACTAGCGGGCACAGATACGCAGTATTTT
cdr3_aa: CASSRLAGTDTQYF

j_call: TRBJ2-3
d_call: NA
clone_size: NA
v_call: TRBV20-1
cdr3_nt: TGCAGTGCTAGTTTATCCGAGGGGAGAACAGATACGCAGTATTTT
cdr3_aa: CSASLSEGRTDTQYF

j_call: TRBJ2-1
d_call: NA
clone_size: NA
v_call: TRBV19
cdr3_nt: TGTGCCAGTAGTATCGTGACTCCGGGGACTTACAATGAGCAGTTCTTC
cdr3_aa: CASSIVTPGTYNEQFF

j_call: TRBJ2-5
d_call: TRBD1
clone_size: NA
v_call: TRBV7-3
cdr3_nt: TGTGCCAGCAGCTCACCAGGGACAGGGTCGGCCCAGTACTTC
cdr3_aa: CASSSPGTGSAQYF

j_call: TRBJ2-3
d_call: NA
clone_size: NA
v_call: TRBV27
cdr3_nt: TGTGCCAGCAGTTTAGGACAGCACAGCACAGATACGCAGTATTTT
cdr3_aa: CASSLGQHSTDTQYF

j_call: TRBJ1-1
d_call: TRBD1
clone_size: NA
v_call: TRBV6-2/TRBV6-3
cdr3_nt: TGTGCCAGCAGAGAACACAGGGGTTCGTTGAACACTGAAGCTTTCTTT
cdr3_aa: CASREHRGSLNTEAFF

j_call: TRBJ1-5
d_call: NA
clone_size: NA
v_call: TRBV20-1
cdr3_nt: TGCAGTGCTAGTCGGGACAATAGCAATCAGCCCCAGCATTTT
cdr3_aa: CSASRDNSNQPQHF

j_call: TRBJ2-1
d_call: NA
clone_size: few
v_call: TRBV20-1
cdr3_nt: TGCAGTGCCCTTTCGGGTCAGGGGGGCTCTGAGCAGTTCTTC
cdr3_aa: CSALSGQGGSEQFF

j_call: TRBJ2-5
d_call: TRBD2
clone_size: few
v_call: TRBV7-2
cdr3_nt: TGTGCCAGCACCCGTGGGCGGGAGAGCGTGACCCAGTACTTC
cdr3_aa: CASTRGRESVTQYF

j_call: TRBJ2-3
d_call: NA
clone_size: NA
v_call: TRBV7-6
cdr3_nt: TGTGCCAGCAGCGAGCATAGGGATACGCAGTATTTT
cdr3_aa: CASSEHRDTQYF

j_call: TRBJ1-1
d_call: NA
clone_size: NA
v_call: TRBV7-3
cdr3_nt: TGTGCCAGCAGCTTAAGGGACACGGGAGAGATGGACACTGAAGCTTTCTTT
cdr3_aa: CASSLRDTGEMDTEAFF

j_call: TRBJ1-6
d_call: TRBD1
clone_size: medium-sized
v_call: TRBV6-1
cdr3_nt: TGTGCCAGCAGAAAAGGACAGGGTAATTCACCCCTCCACTTT
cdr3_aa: CASRKGQGNSPLHF

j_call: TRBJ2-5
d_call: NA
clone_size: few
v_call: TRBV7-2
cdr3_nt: TGTGCCAGCACGAAAGGAGGTTCCTGGGGAGAGACCCAGTACTTC
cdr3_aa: CASTKGGSWGETQYF

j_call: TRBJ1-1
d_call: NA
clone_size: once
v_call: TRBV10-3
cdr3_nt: TGTGCCATCAGTGAGTCCGGTATGAACACTGAAGCTTTCTTT
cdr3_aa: CAISESGMNTEAFF

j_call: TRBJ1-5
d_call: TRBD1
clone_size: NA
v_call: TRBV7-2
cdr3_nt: TGTGCCAGCAGCGCAGGTCGACAGGGGTCTCAGCCCCAGCATTTT
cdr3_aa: CASSAGRQGSQPQHF

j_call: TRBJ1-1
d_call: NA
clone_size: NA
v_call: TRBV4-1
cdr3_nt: TGCGCCAGCAGCCGATCTTGGGGGGGCACTGAAGCTTTCTTT
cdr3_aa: CASSRSWGGTEAFF

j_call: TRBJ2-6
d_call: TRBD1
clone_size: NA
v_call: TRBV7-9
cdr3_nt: TGTGCCAGCAGCGGAGGGACAGGCTCTGGGGCCAACGTCCTGACTTTC
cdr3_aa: CASSGGTGSGANVLTF

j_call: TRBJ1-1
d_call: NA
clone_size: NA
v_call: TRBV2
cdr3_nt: TGTGCCAGCCCACAGGAGAAGAACACTGAAGCTTTCTTT
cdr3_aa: CASPQEKNTEAFF